This T cell receptor beta chain appears in the sequencing data of a study of blood T cell repertoires in COVID-19 (dated by TCRdb to 2020 to 2022). About the full investigation: Samples from collaborators originated in the United States, Italy and Spain and spanned both the acute and convalescent phases of COVID-19. The sample metadata nearly always contained a de-identified subject ID, COVID-19 status, age in years and sex. The prospective study material was composed of cDNA or gDNA derived from T cells, B-cell-depleted T cells, or PBMCs. The samples were drawn from the first 160 participants of the ongoing ImmuneRACE study and from over a thousand subjects provided by 6 global collaborators. Subjects who had been exposed to COVID-19, were actively infected with it, or had recovered from it provided the deeply sampled blood TCRbeta repertoires that made up the dataset. A freely available public database, intended as a resource for researchers studying the immune response to SARS-CoV-2, is where the repertoires were released. HLA class I and class II types, where available, came from metadata supplied by the sample provider rather than from assay-based typing.

The table lists this clone with a few counts. Its specific antigen is unknown. Qualities for individual bases were not recorded, and no much larger clone is one base off. Each collaborating institution followed its own protocols to collect whole blood in K2EDTA tubes. For TCRbeta analysis, collaborator samples were shipped as frozen whole blood, as isolated PBMCs, or as DNA extracted from either sample type. TCRbeta CDR3 regions were amplified from genomic DNA using the immunoSEQ Assay, a bias-controlled multiplex PCR. Under the source paper's analysis protocol: Within the assay, amplification of reference gene primers was used to estimate how many nucleated cells each sample contained. To quantify the absolute abundance of each unique TCRbeta CDR3 rearrangement, sequence reads were collapsed and filtered. For each sample, productive Simpson clonality was calculated as the square root of Simpson's diversity index over productive rearrangements. In TCRdb, the immuneACCESS table is reduced to in-frame sequences with V and J assigned. These tables do not hold every clone; where another copy was compared, an unresolved V gene accounts for under half, and the others remain unexplained. Clonal size and the V and J genes are those of that table, whereas D and trimming came from the DNA. The sample profile shows about 58,000 clones; around 79% of them were found once. Of the sample, around 5.1% falls within the top ten clones.

Overall study outcomes, separate from this receptor: The quantity of clinical and demographic metadata differed by source and by participant and was supplied without curation.

CDR1 and CDR2 (SGHTA, FQGNSA) derive from the germline V gene. Trimming leaves V shorter by 7 bases and J shorter by 5 bases, with the junction holding 4 bases beyond the gene matches. The CDR3 covers 14 residues, taking in both the cysteine and the phenylalanine. Only the CDR3 DNA stays, 42 bases, in frame from base 1. The rearranged segments are TRBV7-2 and TRBJ2-7; the junction holds 14 bases that match TRBD2. The clonotype was recovered from a human donor in a cohort sampled during active COVID-19. Sequenced material: peripheral blood. CDR3 sequence: CASTGLAGGDEQYF. The bases are TGTGCCAGCACCGGACTAGCGGGAGGCGACGAGCAGTACTTC.